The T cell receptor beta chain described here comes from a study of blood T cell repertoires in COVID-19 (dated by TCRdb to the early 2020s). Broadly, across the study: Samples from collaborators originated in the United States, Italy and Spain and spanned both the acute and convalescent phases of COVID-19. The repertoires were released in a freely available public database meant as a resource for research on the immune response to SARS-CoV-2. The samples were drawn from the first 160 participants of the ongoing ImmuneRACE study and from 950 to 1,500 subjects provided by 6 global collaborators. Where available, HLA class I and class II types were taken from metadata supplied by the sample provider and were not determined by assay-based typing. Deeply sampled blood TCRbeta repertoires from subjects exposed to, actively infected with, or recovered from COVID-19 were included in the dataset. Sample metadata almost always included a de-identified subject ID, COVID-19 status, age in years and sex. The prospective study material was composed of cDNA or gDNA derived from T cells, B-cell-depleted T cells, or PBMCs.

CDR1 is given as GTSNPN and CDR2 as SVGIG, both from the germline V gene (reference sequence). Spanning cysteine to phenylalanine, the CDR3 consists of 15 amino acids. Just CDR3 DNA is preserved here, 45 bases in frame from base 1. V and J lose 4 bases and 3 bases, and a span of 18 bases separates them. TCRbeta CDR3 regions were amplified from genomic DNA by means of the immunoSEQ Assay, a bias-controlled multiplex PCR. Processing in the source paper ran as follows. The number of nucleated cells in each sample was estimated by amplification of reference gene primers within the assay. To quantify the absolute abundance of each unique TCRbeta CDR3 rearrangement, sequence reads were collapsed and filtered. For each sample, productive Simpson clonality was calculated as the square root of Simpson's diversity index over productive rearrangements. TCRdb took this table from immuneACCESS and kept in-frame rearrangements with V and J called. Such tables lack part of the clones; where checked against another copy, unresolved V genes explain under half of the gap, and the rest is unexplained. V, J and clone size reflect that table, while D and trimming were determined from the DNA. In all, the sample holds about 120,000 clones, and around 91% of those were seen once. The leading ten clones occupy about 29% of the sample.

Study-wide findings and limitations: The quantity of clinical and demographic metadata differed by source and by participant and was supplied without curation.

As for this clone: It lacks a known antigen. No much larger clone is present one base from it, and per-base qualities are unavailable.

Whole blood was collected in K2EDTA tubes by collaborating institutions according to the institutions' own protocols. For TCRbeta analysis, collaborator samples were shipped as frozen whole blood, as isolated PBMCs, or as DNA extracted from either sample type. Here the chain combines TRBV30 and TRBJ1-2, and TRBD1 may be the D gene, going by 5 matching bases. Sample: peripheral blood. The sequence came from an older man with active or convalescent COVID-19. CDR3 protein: CAWTSPDRRHYGYTF. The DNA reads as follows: TGTGCCTGGACCTCCCCCGACAGAAGACACTATGGCTACACCTTC.